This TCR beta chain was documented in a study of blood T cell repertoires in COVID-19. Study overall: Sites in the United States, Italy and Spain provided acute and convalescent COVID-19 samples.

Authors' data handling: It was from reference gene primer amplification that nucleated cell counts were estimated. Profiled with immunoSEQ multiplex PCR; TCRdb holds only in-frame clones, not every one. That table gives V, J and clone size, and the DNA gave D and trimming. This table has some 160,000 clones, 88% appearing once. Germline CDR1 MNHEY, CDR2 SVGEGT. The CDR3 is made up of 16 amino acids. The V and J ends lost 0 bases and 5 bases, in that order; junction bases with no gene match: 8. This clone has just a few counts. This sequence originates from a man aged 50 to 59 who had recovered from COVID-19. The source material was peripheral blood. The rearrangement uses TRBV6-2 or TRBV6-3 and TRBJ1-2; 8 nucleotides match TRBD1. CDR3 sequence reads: CASSYSGSGGLYGYTF. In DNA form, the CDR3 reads TGTGCCAGCAGTTACTCGGGGTCAGGGGGCTTGTATGGCTACACCTTC.